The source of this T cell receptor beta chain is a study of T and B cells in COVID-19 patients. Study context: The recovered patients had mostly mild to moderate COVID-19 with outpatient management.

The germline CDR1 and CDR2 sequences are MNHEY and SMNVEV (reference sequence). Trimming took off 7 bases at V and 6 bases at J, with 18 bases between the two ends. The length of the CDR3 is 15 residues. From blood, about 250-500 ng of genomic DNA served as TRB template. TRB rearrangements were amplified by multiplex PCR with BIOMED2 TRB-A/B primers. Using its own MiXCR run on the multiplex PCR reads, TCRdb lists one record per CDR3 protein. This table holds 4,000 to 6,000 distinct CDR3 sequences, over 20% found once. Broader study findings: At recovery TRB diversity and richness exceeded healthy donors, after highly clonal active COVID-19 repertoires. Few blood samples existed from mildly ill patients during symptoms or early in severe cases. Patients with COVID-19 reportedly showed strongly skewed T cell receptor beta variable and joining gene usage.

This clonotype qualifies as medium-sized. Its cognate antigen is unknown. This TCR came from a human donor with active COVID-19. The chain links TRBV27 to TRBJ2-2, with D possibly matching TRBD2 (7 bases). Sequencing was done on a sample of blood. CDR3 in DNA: TGTGCCAGCACGGGGAGGGGGACACCCCCCGGGGAGCTGTTTTTT. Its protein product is CASTGRGTPPGELFF.